Shown below are 5 T cell receptor beta chains from a single sample sequenced in a study of blood T cell repertoires in COVID-19. Measured with immunoSEQ multiplex PCR; TCRdb has only the in-frame clones, and not every one. The sample carries some 77,000 clones, around 90% recorded once. Sequencing input: peripheral blood. The source of these receptors is a woman aged 80 or older with active or convalescent COVID-19.

Of note for this clone: Other nucleotide sequences in the sample specify the same CDR3. Here the CDR3 reads CASSLARGNTEAFF. The DNA for the CDR3 is TGCGCCAGCAGCTTGGCGCGGGGGAACACTGAAGCTTTCTTT. This sequence joins TRBV5-1 and TRBJ1-1; D gene unclear. Germline V gives CDR1 SGHRS, CDR2 YFSETQ. This CDR3 has 14 residues. Trimming removed 0 bases at V and 1 base at J, with 7 bases between.

This clone was found once. The J gene is TRBJ1-1, the V gene TRBV6-5; no clear D. CDR3 size: 12 residues. Germline-derived CDR1 and CDR2 are MNHEY and SVGAGI. The ends were cut back, 6 bases at V and 5 bases at J, with 10 bases in the middle. The CDR3 loop reads CASSTMSTEAFF. DNA of the CDR3: TGTGCCAGCAGCACCATGAGTACTGAAGCTTTCTTT.

The chain recombines TRBV11-2 with TRBJ1-2; D perhaps matches TRBD1 (6 bases). Trimming pared 0 bases from V and 8 bases from J, leaving 16 bases between. The V gene's germline CDR1 is SGHAT and CDR2 FQNNGV. There are 15 residues in the CDR3. For the CDR3, the DNA is TGTGCCAGCAGCTTAGACCGGGACACAGGAGGAGGCTACACCTTC. Encoded protein: CASSLDRDTGGGYTF.

The rearrangement joins TRBV5-1 to TRBJ2-5; D not certain. CDR1 is SGHRS, CDR2 YFSETQ, per germline. The CDR3 totals 15 residues. V lost 0 bases to trimming and J lost 4 bases, with 13 bases between them. The CDR3 protein is CASSLGPNSGETQYF. CDR3 coding DNA: TGCGCCAGCAGCTTGGGGCCTAACTCGGGAGAGACCCAGTACTTC.

This rearrangement joins TRBV5-1 to TRBJ2-3, with 12 bases that match TRBD1. Germline CDR1 and CDR2: SGHRS and YFSETQ. The CDR3 spans 15 residues. J was trimmed by 6 bases and V by 5 bases; bases with no gene match: 7. The CDR3 DNA reads TGCGCCAGCAGGGCCGGGACAGGGGGCTGGGATACGCAGTATTTT. It translates to CASRAGTGGWDTQYF. Together with reference TRBV5-1 and TRBJ2-3, the CDR3 gives the full variable domain: KAGVTQTPRYLIKTRGQQVTLSCSPISGHRSVSWYQQTPGQGLQFLFEYFSETQRNKGNFPGRFSGRQFSNSRSEMNVSTLELGDSALYLCASRAGTGGWDTQYFGPGTRLTVL.